The 17 T cell receptor beta chains in this list originate from one sample, sequenced in a study of T cells in Graves' hyperthyroidism and ophthalmopathy. The CDR3 regions of TCR beta were amplified from RNA transcripts. In the first-round RT-PCR of the TCR CDR3, the HTBI primer set was used. TCRdb processed the multiplex PCR reads anew with MiXCR; each CDR3 protein has one entry. The sample records more than 550,000 distinct CDR3 sequences, 45% being singletons. Material: peripheral blood or thyroid tissue (not recorded which). These TCRs come from an adult man with Graves' disease, either hyperthyroidism or ophthalmopathy (not recorded which).

J is TRBJ1-2 and V is TRBV25-1, with D possibly matching TRBD1 (6 bases). The CDR3 consists of 17 residues. Germline CDR1 MGHDK, CDR2 SYGVNS. Trimming shortened V by 3 bases and J by 5 bases, and 22 bases separated the two germline ends. As DNA, the CDR3 is TGTGCCAGCAGTGACCCGGACAGCCAAGATCTGGGGTATGGCTACACCTTC. This encodes CASSDPDSQDLGYGYTF.

This clonotype was picked up a small number of times. V usage is TRBV9 and J usage is TRBJ2-7; 7 bases align to TRBD1. The CDR3 sequence is 15 residues long. Germline loops: CDR1 SGDLS, CDR2 YYNGEE. V gave up 4 bases and J gave up 1 base; unmatched junction bases: 8. CDR3 loop: CASSKQGLGSYEQYF. Written as DNA, the CDR3 is TGTGCCAGCAGCAAACAGGGGTTAGGGTCCTACGAGCAGTACTTC.

The rearrangement links TRBV20-1 to TRBJ1-5; unclear D gene. This CDR3 comprises 14 residues. Germline lookup yields CDR1 DFQATT and CDR2 SNEGSKA (reference sequence). V was shortened by 3 bases and J by 0 bases, with 9 bases between the two germline ends. DNA for the CDR3: TGCAGTGCTAGTTCTGGAAATAGCAATCAGCCCCAGCATTTT. This encodes CSASSGNSNQPQHF.

In this sample, this clonotype turned up many times. Written as DNA, the CDR3 is TGTGCCAGCAGCTCCCAGGTGGACAGCCAAGAGACCCAGTACTTC. Encoded protein: CASSSQVDSQETQYF. The rearrangement uses TRBV7-9 and TRBJ2-5; TRBD1 might be the D (6 bases). The V gene's germline CDR1 is SEHNR and CDR2 FQNEAQ (reference sequence). The CDR3 has 15 amino acids. V was cut by 4 bases and J by 1 base, with 13 bases left in between.

On this clonotype: The junction does not match germline at one end; this may be a read error. The chain uses TRBV20-1 and TRBJ2-2, with TRBD2 as a possible D gene (6 bases). The CDR3 loop spans 16 amino acids. Germline lookup yields CDR1 DFQATT and CDR2 SNEGSKA (reference sequence). The CDR3 sequence: CSAHGGGFANTGEPFF. CDR3 sequence (DNA): TGCAGTGCCCACGGTGGGGGGTTCGCGAACACCGGGGAGCCGTTTTTT.

This clonotype is a singleton in its sample. The chain recombines TRBV29-1 with TRBJ1-6; no clear D gene. The CDR3 extends over 13 amino acids. CDR1 and CDR2 (germline): SQVTM, ANQGSEA. The V and J ends lost 3 bases and 8 bases respectively, with 11 bases between them. The CDR3: CSVEPGIDSPLHF. The CDR3, as DNA: TGCAGCGTTGAGCCTGGGATCGATTCACCCCTCCACTTT.

This clonotype appeared a few times. The gene calls are TRBV7-2 and TRBJ1-3, with D perhaps matching TRBD1 (5 bases). CDR1 and CDR2 (germline): SGHTA, FQGNSA. V gave up 1 base and J gave up 4 bases, with 14 bases separating them. The length of the CDR3 is 16 residues. CDR3 region: CASSLVAGLEGNTIYF. The CDR3 DNA sequence: TGTGCCAGCAGCTTAGTCGCAGGGCTGGAGGGAAACACCATATATTTT.

This clonotype was counted a few times. The chain links TRBV7-9 to TRBJ2-2, with 15 positions matching TRBD2. CDR1 SEHNR and CDR2 FQNEAQ come from the germline V gene (reference sequence). The junction had 8 bases not matched to a gene; V was cut back by 6 bases and J by 3 bases. The CDR3 has 18 residues. CDR3 in amino acids: CASRHPGLAGGYTGELFF. The CDR3 region has the DNA TGTGCCAGCAGGCATCCGGGACTAGCGGGGGGATACACCGGGGAGCTGTTTTTT.

About this clonotype itself: A much larger clone lies a single base off, so this may be a read error. The rearrangement joins TRBV2 to TRBJ1-2; 9 bases line up with TRBD1. The CDR3 is made up of 15 amino acids. From germline, CDR1 is SNHLY and CDR2 FYNNEI. V trimming: 3 bases; J trimming: 4 bases; junction bases outside the gene matches: 6. The CDR3 protein is CASSDRGQGGYGYTF. The CDR3 DNA reads TGTGCCAGCAGTGACCGGGGACAGGGCGGCTATGGCTACACCTTC. The full variable domain, its missing parts supplied by reference TRBV2 and TRBJ1-2, is EPEVTQTPSHQVTQMGQEVILRCVPISNHLYFYWYRQILGQKVEFLVSFYNNEISEKSEIFDDQFSVERPDGSNFTLKIRSTKLEDSAMYFCASSDRGQGGYGYTFGSGTRLTVV.

The chain combines TRBV2 with TRBJ1-5, with D possibly being TRBD1 (5 bases). Germline V gene lookup returns CDR1 SNHLY and CDR2 FYNNEI. This CDR3 is built from 16 residues. V was clipped by 2 bases and J by 3 bases, with 14 bases between them. Here the CDR3 DNA reads TGTGCCAGCAGTGAAAGGGTACAGGCCAACAATCAGCCCCAGCATTTT. Translated: CASSERVQANNQPQHF.

This clonotype was detected ten times or more. The chain combines TRBV29-1 with TRBJ1-1; TRBD1 agrees at 7 bases. J lost 0 bases, V lost 3 bases, and 4 bases had no gene match. The CDR3 sequence is 14 residues long. Per germline, CDR1 SQVTM and CDR2 ANQGSEA. CDR3 region: CSVDEDRVNTEAFF. CDR3 nucleotides: TGCAGCGTTGATGAAGACAGGGTGAACACTGAAGCTTTCTTT.

This clonotype showed up just a few times. The gene calls are TRBV6-1 and TRBJ1-5; D is possibly TRBD1 (5 bases). CDR3 length equals 15 residues. V was pared by 5 bases and J by 9 bases, with 20 bases between. CDR1 is MNHNS, CDR2 SASEGT, per germline. CDR3 nucleotides: TGTGCCAGCAGTTCCGGACTGACGGGGCAGAGGCCCCAGCATTTT. As protein: CASSSGLTGQRPQHF.

The chain has TRBV12-5 and TRBJ1-1, with D uncertain. The ends were cut back, 0 bases at V and 1 base at J, with 9 bases in the middle. This CDR3 region has 15 residues. The germline CDR1 and CDR2 sequences are LGHNT and FRNRAP. The CDR3 region is CASGLVLGRNTEAFF. In DNA form, the CDR3 reads TGTGCTAGTGGTTTGGTATTAGGGAGGAACACTGAAGCTTTCTTT.

The chain joins TRBV12-3 or TRBV12-4 to TRBJ1-1; D unresolved. Trimming removed 3 bases at V and 4 bases at J, with 12 bases between. This CDR3 is built from 14 residues. CDR3 sequence (DNA): TGTGCCAGCAGTTTCGGTGGCAGCTTCACTGAAGCTTTCTTT. It translates to CASSFGGSFTEAFF.

This clonotype was observed many times. The chain combines TRBV29-1 with TRBJ2-7, with D unclear. The CDR3 extends over 12 amino acids. The germline gives CDR1 SQVTM, CDR2 ANQGSEA. Trimming removed 3 bases from V and 5 bases from J, with 11 bases in between. As DNA, the CDR3 is TGCAGCGTTGATGCGGCCCCCAACGAGCAGTACTTC. Its protein is CSVDAAPNEQYF.

V is TRBV2 and J is TRBJ2-2; TRBD1 might be the D (5 bases). Germline-derived CDR1 and CDR2 are SNHLY and FYNNEI. Trimming took 6 bases from V and 4 from J, leaving 21 bases between them. CDR3 size: 17 residues. CDR3 bases: TGTGCCAGCAGCCAAAACCAGGGTTATGGAGTCACCGGGGAGCTGTTTTTT. Translated, it gives CASSQNQGYGVTGELFF.

This chain links TRBV2 with TRBJ1-2, with a possible D match to TRBD1 (6 bases). V was shortened by 6 bases and J by 6 bases, with 14 bases between the two germline ends. CDR1 and CDR2 from the germline V gene are SNHLY and FYNNEI. CDR3 length equals 13 residues. The CDR3 protein is CASRATGQHGYTF. DNA of the CDR3: TGTGCCAGCAGGGCGACCGGACAGCATGGCTACACCTTC.